One and the same sample provided the 11 T cell receptor beta chains below, sequenced in a study of shared clonotypes between healthy human individuals. Here immunoSEQ multiplex PCR was the method, and the copy in TCRdb shows in-frame clones only, minus some. The sample holds about 1.1 million clones; 70% to 85% are singletons and the top ten take roughly 0.9%. The material sequenced was memory CD4+ T cells from PBMCs. Subset described: CD45RA-negative fraction. Receptors originate from a man younger than 30 in good health. Some clones in this sample may be carry-over from other donors' samples.

The CDR3 sequence: CASSPSSGISYNEQFF. The CDR3 DNA reads as TGTGCCAGCTCCCCTTCCAGCGGGATCTCCTACAATGAGCAGTTCTTC. V usage is TRBV18 and J usage is TRBJ2-1, with TRBD2 matching 7 bases. There are 16 residues in the CDR3. The V segment lost 6 bases and the J segment 0 bases; nucleotides outside the gene matches: 8. Germline CDR1 and CDR2: KGHSH and LQKENI.

This clone was observed a handful of times. This chain uses TRBV19 with TRBJ1-5; 9 nucleotides match TRBD1. Trimming removed 4 bases from V and 6 bases from J; junction bases left unmatched: 7. CDR1 is LNHDA, CDR2 SQIVND, per germline (reference sequence). The length of the CDR3 is 15 residues. For the CDR3, the DNA is TGTGCCAGTAGTAACAGGGGGCAAGTAGGTCAGCCCCAGCATTTT. It translates to CASSNRGQVGQPQHF. Variable domain in full (rest from reference TRBV19 and TRBJ1-5): DGGITQSPKYLFRKEGQNVTLSCEQNLNHDAMYWYRQDPGQGLRLIYYSQIVNDFQKGDIAEGYSVSREKKESFPLTVTSAQKNPTAFYLCASSNRGQVGQPQHFGDGTRLSIL.

The J gene is TRBJ1-2, the V gene TRBV5-1; D is perhaps TRBD1 (5 bases). CDR1 SGHRS and CDR2 YFSETQ come from the germline V gene. The CDR3 totals 15 residues. The V end lost 0 bases, the J end lost 0 bases, and 9 bases lay between the germline ends. The CDR3, as DNA: TGCGCCAGCAGCTTGGGGGACGTAGCTAACTATGGCTACACCTTC. It yields the protein CASSLGDVANYGYTF.

The chain links TRBV19 to TRBJ1-2; tentative D call: TRBD1 (5 bases). Trimming cost V 3 bases and J 5 bases, with 10 bases left between them. Germline CDR1 LNHDA, CDR2 SQIVND (reference sequence). The CDR3 has 13 amino acids. The CDR3 bases are TGTGCCAGTAGTATCGAGGGGAAATATGGCTACACCTTC. This sequence encodes CASSIEGKYGYTF.

V usage is TRBV9 and J usage is TRBJ2-2; 8 bases fit TRBD1. In germline, CDR1 is SGDLS, CDR2 YYNGEE. V shed 3 bases and J 4 bases; nucleotides not matched to a gene: 11. The CDR3 covers 17 residues. The CDR3 DNA follows: TGTGCCAGCAGCGACATAAGGACAGGGCGGATCACCGGGGAGCTGTTTTTT. Protein product: CASSDIRTGRITGELFF.

V gene TRBV19 combines with J gene TRBJ1-5; the match to TRBD1 covers 12 bases. CDR3 size: 14 residues. Germline values: CDR1 LNHDA, CDR2 SQIVND (reference sequence). V gave up 8 bases and J gave up 7 bases; unmatched junction bases: 6. Here the CDR3 reads CASGGTGGGQPQHF. The CDR3 DNA reads as TGTGCCAGTGGGGGGACAGGGGGCGGGCAGCCCCAGCATTTT.

V usage is TRBV6-1 and J usage is TRBJ2-7; TRBD2 aligns across 7 bases. Unmatched junction bases numbered 5, after V lost 7 bases and J lost 2 bases. The CDR3 extends over 13 amino acids. Looked up from germline, CDR1 is MNHNS and CDR2 is SASEGT. CDR3: CASKAGTTYEQYF. The CDR3 nucleotides read TGTGCCAGCAAAGCCGGGACTACCTACGAGCAGTACTTC.

The gene calls are TRBV28 and TRBJ1-5; the D gene is possibly TRBD1 (5 bases). V shed 8 bases and J shed 7 bases, with 21 bases lying between them. Germline-derived CDR1 and CDR2 are MDHEN and SYDVKM. This CDR3 has 15 amino acids. Written as DNA, the CDR3 is TGTGCCAGCGGTGCTCGGGACCGTTGGATGCAGCCCCAGCATTTT. It is translated as CASGARDRWMQPQHF.

This sequence joins TRBV5-4 and TRBJ2-3; a weak D match, TRBD1 (6 bases). V was shortened by 4 bases and J by 3 bases, with 18 bases between the two germline ends. The length of the CDR3 is 16 residues. Germline V gene sequence: CDR1 SGHNT, CDR2 YYREEE (reference sequence). Here the CDR3 reads CASSRRDTGITDTQYF. CDR3 nucleotides: TGTGCCAGCAGCAGACGGGACACCGGAATAACAGATACGCAGTATTTT.

The sample holds one count of this clone. This sequence joins TRBV9 and TRBJ2-7, with a possible D match to TRBD2 (6 bases). Trimming left V 3 bases short and J 3 bases short, with 13 bases between. The CDR3 spans 14 residues. Germline-derived CDR1 and CDR2 are SGDLS and YYNGEE. The CDR3: CASSAGLYDYEQYF. DNA of the CDR3: TGTGCCAGCAGCGCGGGACTGTACGACTACGAGCAGTACTTC.

To note about this clone: This may come from a read error, since a much larger clone is one base off. CDR3 sequence (DNA): TGTGCCAGCAGTGAAGTTAACAATCAGCCCCAGCATTTT. Its protein is CASSEVNNQPQHF. The genes are TRBV6-1 and TRBJ1-5, with D hard to call. The CDR3 loop spans 13 amino acids. Between the trimmed V and J ends, which lost 1 base and 3 bases, there was a span of 4 bases. The germline gives CDR1 MNHNS, CDR2 SASEGT.